The 12 T cell receptor beta chains reported below all come from one sample, sequenced in a study of PD-1 blockade in classical Hodgkin lymphoma. Relapse after autologous stem cell transplantation occurred in every patient, and brentuximab vedotin exposure varied. TCRdb's table, derived via immunoSEQ multiplex PCR, lists solely in-frame clones and lacks some. This sample has about 11,000 clones, with about 80% found just once. Sequences were derived from peripheral blood mononuclear cells (PBMCs), sampled at baseline. All receptors derive from a human donor with classical Hodgkin lymphoma.

The rearrangement links TRBV10-3 to TRBJ1-2; 10 bases are shared with TRBD1. CDR3 size: 18 residues. After removal of 3 bases from V and 5 bases from J, the junction contained 15 bases not matched to a gene. In germline, CDR1 is ENHRY, CDR2 SYGVKD. DNA of the CDR3: TGTGCCATCAGTGATCAAACCGGGACAGGGGTATTACGGTATGGCTACACCTTC. It encodes CAISDQTGTGVLRYGYTF.

The chain is built from TRBV28 and TRBJ1-3; 7 bases align to TRBD1. J gave up 2 bases and V 5 bases, and 9 bases lay outside the gene matches. The CDR3 is 16 residues long. Germline lookup yields CDR1 MDHEN and CDR2 SYDVKM. The DNA for the CDR3 is TGTGCCAGCAGTCTTCTACAGGGGAGAACTGGAAACACCATATATTTT. It is translated as CASSLLQGRTGNTIYF. Together with reference TRBV28 and TRBJ1-3, the CDR3 gives the full variable domain: DVKVTQSSRYLVKRTGEKVFLECVQDMDHENMFWYRQDPGLGLRLIYFSYDVKMKEKGDIPEGYSVSREKKERFSLILESASTNQTSMYLCASSLLQGRTGNTIYFGEGSWLTVV.

The chain joins TRBV4-1 to TRBJ2-3, with a weak D call TRBD2 (6 bases). This CDR3 has 16 residues. Germline loops: CDR1 MGHRA, CDR2 YSYEKL. V was shortened by 0 bases and J by 6 bases, with 16 bases between the two germline ends. CDR3 sequence (DNA): TGCGCCAGCAGCCAAGAAGCTGCGGGATTCGGGGATACGCAGTATTTT. Its translation is CASSQEAAGFGDTQYF.

The chain joins TRBV11-2 to TRBJ2-7; TRBD1 matches at 7 bases. V shed 1 base and J 3 bases; nucleotides not matched to a gene: 6. CDR1 is SGHAT, CDR2 FQNNGV, per germline. The CDR3 totals 15 residues. As DNA, the CDR3 is TGTGCCAGCAGCTTAGTAGCGACAGGGAGCTACGAGCAGTACTTC. Translated, it gives CASSLVATGSYEQYF. Filled out from reference TRBV11-2 and TRBJ2-7, the complete variable domain reads EAGVAQSPRYKIIEKRQSVAFWCNPISGHATLYWYQQILGQGPKLLIQFQNNGVVDDSQLPKDRFSAERLKGVDSTLKIQPAKLEDSAVYLCASSLVATGSYEQYFGPGTRLTVT.

The V gene is TRBV10-3, the J gene TRBJ2-2; 10 bases are shared with TRBD1. The germline V gene encodes CDR1 ENHRY and CDR2 SYGVKD. Trimming at V came to 10 bases and at J to 5 bases, leaving 7 bases not matched to a gene. CDR3 length: 14 residues. CDR3 sequence (DNA): TGTGCCACCTCCGGGACAGGGGTGACCGGGGAGCTGTTTTTT. Protein: CATSGTGVTGELFF.

This clone was recorded only once. The rearrangement links TRBV5-4 to TRBJ1-4; 8 bases match TRBD1. The CDR3 is 13 residues long. Trimming cost V 9 bases and J 7 bases; bases outside gene matches: 8. The germline V gene has CDR1 SGHNT and CDR2 YYREEE (reference sequence). The DNA of the CDR3 is TGTGCCATCCACACGACAGGGGTTGAAAAACTGTTTTTT. As protein: CAIHTTGVEKLFF.

The CDR3 sequence is CASSSRASGELLNEQFF. The DNA of the CDR3 is TGCGCCAGCAGCTCTCGGGCTAGCGGGGAGTTACTCAATGAGCAGTTCTTC. This chain links TRBV5-1 with TRBJ2-1, with 9 bases identical to TRBD2. Trimming removed 3 bases from V and 6 bases from J; junction bases left unmatched: 13. Looked up from germline, CDR1 is SGHRS and CDR2 is YFSETQ. This CDR3 has 17 residues.

The chain joins TRBV7-8 to TRBJ1-2; TRBD1 might be the D (5 bases). V shed 3 bases and J shed 3 bases, with 11 bases lying between them. The CDR3 totals 14 residues. Germline CDR1 is SGHVS and CDR2 is FQNEAQ. The CDR3 is CASSFQGEDYGYTF. For the CDR3, the DNA is TGTGCCAGCAGCTTTCAGGGTGAAGACTATGGCTACACCTTC.

This clone qualifies as large. V gene TRBV11-2 combines with J gene TRBJ1-6; D is perhaps TRBD1 (5 bases). This CDR3 has 17 amino acids. Trimming took 5 bases from V and 4 from J, leaving 18 bases between them. Germline V gene data show CDR1 as SGHAT and CDR2 as FQNNGV. CDR3: CASSLIRMGLYNSPLHF. For the CDR3, the DNA is TGTGCCAGCAGCCTAATTCGGATGGGACTTTATAATTCACCCCTCCACTTT.

This clone was counted a few times. The chain uses TRBV28 and TRBJ2-3; TRBD2 aligns across 9 bases. The CDR3 is 13 residues long. V dropped 1 base and J dropped 13; count of bases not matched to a gene: 6. Germline assignment: CDR1 MDHEN and CDR2 SYDVKM. The CDR3 DNA reads as TGTGCCAGCAGTTTATCCCCCCTAGCGGGAAAGTATTTT. Protein sequence: CASSLSPLAGKYF.

This clone appeared a few times. The chain recombines TRBV12-5 with TRBJ2-7; TRBD1 might be the D (5 bases). CDR3 length: 15 amino acids. Per germline, CDR1 LGHNT and CDR2 FRNRAP. Trimming cost V 0 bases and J 0 bases, with 9 bases left between them. Here the CDR3 DNA reads TGTGCTAGTGGTTTGGTACTTGGGGCCTCCTACGAGCAGTACTTC. Translating it yields CASGLVLGASYEQYF. Together with reference TRBV12-5 and TRBJ2-7, the CDR3 gives the full variable domain: DARVTQTPRHKVTEMGQEVTMRCQPILGHNTVFWYRQTMMQGLELLAYFRNRAPLDDSGMPKDRFSAEMPDATLATLKIQPSEPRDSAVYFCASGLVLGASYEQYFGPGTRLTVT.

The chain is built from TRBV18 and TRBJ2-7; 9 nucleotides line up with TRBD1. Germline CDR1 reads KGHSH; CDR2 reads LQKENI. CDR3 size: 15 residues. V shed 4 bases and J 2 bases; nucleotides not matched to a gene: 6. CDR3 in DNA: TGTGCCAGCTCACGGGGACAGGGACCGGCCTACGAGCAGTACTTC. This sequence encodes CASSRGQGPAYEQYF.